This TCR beta chain was found in a study of cytomegalovirus exposure and HLA in healthy donors. Study-level results: Specificity for CMV antigens was confirmed in vitro for three of the CMV-associated chains.

This clone was seen only a few times. The antigen remains unidentified. Measured with immunoSEQ multiplex PCR; TCRdb has only the in-frame clones, and not every one. The profile shows over 200,000 clones, approximately 82% of them singletons. Sequenced: PBMCs. This TCR was sampled from a woman between 18 and 29 years old in good health and CMV-seronegative.

The DNA for the CDR3 is TGTGCCAGCAAACAGGGACAGGCTGAATCCTACGAGCAGTACTTC. It is translated as CASKQGQAESYEQYF. The chain recombines TRBV6-1 with TRBJ2-7; TRBD1 aligns across 8 bases. The trim removed 7 bases at V and 1 base at J, leaving 9 bases unmatched. Germline V gene data show CDR1 as MNHNS and CDR2 as SASEGT. The CDR3 has 15 amino acids.